Listed below are T cell receptor beta chains from one sample, sequenced in a study of shared T cell receptors in the human thymus. Libraries were prepared by immunoSEQ multiplex PCR; TCRdb keeps only in-frame clonotypes and omits some of them. The table has more than 550,000 clones, around 85% seen once. This sample also belongs to another study, concerning human thymus T cells.

The material sequenced was thymocytes. The receptor source for this set is a girl less than two years old with a congenital heart defect. The CDR3 runs from the conserved cysteine through the conserved F or W. Fields, in order: V gene, clone size, J gene, D gene, CDR3 DNA, CDR3 protein. A D gene is named only where the DNA matches it firmly. The listing skips clone size in some rows; elsewhere it reads once, few, many or a size class.

V: TRBV27
size: NA
J: TRBJ2-7
D: TRBD1
DNA: TGTGCCAGCAGTGTCCGGGACAGCAATTCCTACGAGCAGTACTTC
CDR3: CASSVRDSNSYEQYF

V: TRBV21-1
size: NA
J: TRBJ2-1
D: NA
DNA: TGTGCCAGCAGCAAAGCGCGGATGGGGACAGTAGTCAGCAATGAGCAGTTCTTC
CDR3: CASSKARMGTVVSNEQFF

V: TRBV6-1
size: NA
J: TRBJ1-2
D: NA
DNA: TGTGCCAGCAACAGTCTCAAAGGCTACACCTTC
CDR3: CASNSLKGYTF

V: TRBV5-5
size: NA
J: TRBJ1-2
D: NA
DNA: TGTGCCAGCAGTCGCAAATCGGGGGGGGCCTATGGCTACACCTTC
CDR3: CASSRKSGGAYGYTF

V: TRBV29-1
size: once
J: TRBJ2-7
D: TRBD2
DNA: TGCAGCGTAGGGACTAGCGGGTACACCTACGAGCAGTACTTC
CDR3: CSVGTSGYTYEQYF

V: TRBV7-2
size: NA
J: TRBJ1-2
D: NA
DNA: TGTGCCAGCAGCTTAGTTATCGAAATCACTAGTCGCTATGGCTACACCTTC
CDR3: CASSLVIEITSRYGYTF

V: TRBV7-8
size: NA
J: TRBJ1-2
D: TRBD1
DNA: TGTGCCAGCAGCCTAGGACAGGGGGCAGATGGCTACACCTTC
CDR3: CASSLGQGADGYTF

V: TRBV12-5
size: once
J: TRBJ1-2
D: NA
DNA: TGTGCTAGTGGTTTGGTCAGGCAGAAAGGAGGCTACACCTTC
CDR3: CASGLVRQKGGYTF

V: TRBV9
size: few
J: TRBJ1-3
D: TRBD1
DNA: TGTGCCAGCAGCGTAGTAGACGGGACAGCTGGAAACACCATATATTTT
CDR3: CASSVVDGTAGNTIYF

V: TRBV28
size: NA
J: TRBJ1-1
D: NA
DNA: TGTGCCAGCAGGGGGCTTGGGAACACTGAAGCTTTCTTT
CDR3: CASRGLGNTEAFF

V: TRBV9
size: NA
J: TRBJ1-1
D: TRBD1
DNA: TGTGCCAGCAGCCGTTGTACTGGACAGGGTGAACCCCCACTCACTGAAGCTTTCTTT
CDR3: CASSRCTGQGEPPLTEAFF

V: TRBV9
size: few
J: TRBJ2-2
D: NA
DNA: TGTGCCAGCAGCGCCCCGGGACAGAACACCGGGGAGCTGTTTTTT
CDR3: CASSAPGQNTGELFF

V: TRBV15
size: few
J: TRBJ1-1
D: NA
DNA: TGTGCCACCAGCAGACCTCGACAGGACCAGCAGAACACTGAAGCTTTCTTT
CDR3: CATSRPRQDQQNTEAFF

V: TRBV6-1
size: NA
J: TRBJ1-5
D: NA
DNA: TGTGCCAGCAGCGAATCACAAGCAGGGACACGCTATAGCAATCAGCCCCAGCATTTT
CDR3: CASSESQAGTRYSNQPQHF

V: TRBV11-2
size: NA
J: TRBJ1-6
D: NA
DNA: TGTGCCAGCAGCTTAGATCGGGGGGAATCTTCACCCCTCCACTTT
CDR3: CASSLDRGESSPLHF

V: TRBV5-1
size: NA
J: TRBJ2-5
D: TRBD2
DNA: TGCGCCAGCACAACCGGGACTAGCGGGGACCCACGGGGGGAGACCCAGTACTTC
CDR3: CASTTGTSGDPRGETQYF

V: TRBV2
size: few
J: TRBJ2-5
D: NA
DNA: TGTGCCAGCAGTGAGCGGCAAGGAGAGACCCAGTACTTC
CDR3: CASSERQGETQYF

V: TRBV6-1
size: once
J: TRBJ2-7
D: NA
DNA: TGTGCCAGAATAACCACACACATACACTACGAGCAGTACTTC
CDR3: CARITTHIHYEQYF

V: TRBV7-8
size: NA
J: TRBJ2-2
D: TRBD1
DNA: TGTGCCAGCAGCTTAGGGTGGGGCCAGGGGGCCGGGGAGCTGTTTTTT
CDR3: CASSLGWGQGAGELFF

V: TRBV5-4
size: NA
J: TRBJ2-2
D: TRBD1
DNA: TGTGCCAGCAGCCTGGGAGGGACAGGGTCGGCGAACACCGGGGAGCTGTTTTTT
CDR3: CASSLGGTGSANTGELFF

V: TRBV27
size: NA
J: TRBJ2-5
D: TRBD2
DNA: TGTGCCAGCGCCAGTTCCTTTCCCCTAGTGCGGGGGGTGGAGACCCAGTACTTC
CDR3: CASASSFPLVRGVETQYF

V: TRBV13
size: once
J: TRBJ2-3
D: TRBD1
DNA: TGTGCCAGCAGCTTACAGGGGGAAAGCACAGATACGCAGTATTTT
CDR3: CASSLQGESTDTQYF

V: TRBV5-6
size: NA
J: TRBJ2-1
D: TRBD2
DNA: TGTGCCAGCAGCCTCCCCCTAGCGGGGGATATATCCGACGAGCAGTTCTTC
CDR3: CASSLPLAGDISDEQFF

V: TRBV2
size: NA
J: TRBJ1-4
D: TRBD1
DNA: TGTGCCAGCAGGAAGACAGGGGGTAATGAAAAACTGTTTTTT
CDR3: CASRKTGGNEKLFF

V: TRBV19
size: NA
J: TRBJ1-1
D: NA
DNA: TGTGCCAGTAAGGCCCCACCTATATCACAGGGCGGACGGGGGAACACTGAAGCTTTCTTT
CDR3: CASKAPPISQGGRGNTEAFF

V: TRBV7-2
size: NA
J: TRBJ1-6
D: TRBD1
DNA: TGTGCCAGCAGCACAGGACAGGGTAGGAGTTCACCCCTCCACTTT
CDR3: CASSTGQGRSSPLHF

V: TRBV7-3
size: NA
J: TRBJ2-2
D: TRBD2
DNA: TGTGCCAGCAGCCCCCAGTTGTGCGGGGGGCCAGGCGGGGAGCTGTTTTTT
CDR3: CASSPQLCGGPGGELFF